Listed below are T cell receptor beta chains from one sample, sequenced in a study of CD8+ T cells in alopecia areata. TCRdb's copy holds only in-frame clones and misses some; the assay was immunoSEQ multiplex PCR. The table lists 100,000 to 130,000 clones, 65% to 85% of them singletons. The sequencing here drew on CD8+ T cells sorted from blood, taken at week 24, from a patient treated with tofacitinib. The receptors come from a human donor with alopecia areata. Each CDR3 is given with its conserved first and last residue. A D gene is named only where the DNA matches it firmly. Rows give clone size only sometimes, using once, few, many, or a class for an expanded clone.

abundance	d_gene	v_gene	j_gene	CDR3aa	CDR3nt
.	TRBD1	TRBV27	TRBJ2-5	CASSLLGTGGVETQYF	TGTGCCAGCAGTTTATTGGGTACAGGGGGCGTGGAGACCCAGTACTTC
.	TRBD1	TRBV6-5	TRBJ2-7	CASSFRDRTYEQYF	TGTGCCAGCAGTTTCCGGGACAGGACCTACGAGCAGTACTTC
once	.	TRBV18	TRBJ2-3	CASSPHRELMQYF	TGTGCCAGCTCCCCACACAGGGAATTGATGCAGTATTTT
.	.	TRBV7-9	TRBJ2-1	CASVTLGRGDLGQFF	TGTGCCAGCGTTACCCTGGGGCGGGGCGACTTAGGGCAGTTCTTC
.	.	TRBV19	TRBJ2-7	CASSIRALGDYEQYF	TGTGCCAGTAGTATCAGGGCTCTCGGGGACTACGAGCAGTACTTC
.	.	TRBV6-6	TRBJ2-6	CASSPALSGANVLTF	TGTGCCAGCAGCCCGGCCCTCTCTGGGGCCAACGTCCTGACTTTC
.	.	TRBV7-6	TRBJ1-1	CASSDQIMNTEAFF	TGTGCCAGCAGCGACCAGATCATGAACACTGAAGCTTTCTTT
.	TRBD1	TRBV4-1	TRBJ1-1	CASSPEPGGIIEAFF	TGCGCCAGCAGCCCAGAACCAGGGGGTATAATTGAAGCTTTCTTT
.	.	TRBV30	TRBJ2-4	CAWRESAVILAKNIQYF	TGTGCCTGGAGGGAGTCAGCAGTAATTCTAGCCAAAAACATTCAGTACTTC
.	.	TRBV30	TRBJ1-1	CAWVEFEAFF	TGTGCCTGGGTCGAATTTGAAGCTTTCTTT
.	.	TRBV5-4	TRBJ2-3	CASRFQGGTDTQYF	TGTGCCAGCAGGTTCCAAGGAGGCACAGATACGCAGTATTTT
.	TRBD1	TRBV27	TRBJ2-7	CASSQTGVAYEQYF	TGTGCCAGCAGTCAGACAGGGGTTGCGTACGAGCAGTACTTC
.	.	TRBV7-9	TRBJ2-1	CASSFQRVGIDEQFF	TGTGCCAGCAGCTTTCAGCGGGTGGGCATCGATGAGCAGTTCTTC
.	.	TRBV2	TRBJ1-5	CASSEGWRYSNQPQHF	TGTGCCAGCAGTGAAGGGTGGAGATATAGCAATCAGCCCCAGCATTTT
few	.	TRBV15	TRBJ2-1	CATSKRHRSYNEQFF	TGTGCCACCAGCAAAAGGCACAGATCATACAATGAGCAGTTCTTC
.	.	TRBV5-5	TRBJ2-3	CASSPGRLLDTQYF	TGTGCCAGCAGCCCGGGGAGGCTTTTGGATACGCAGTATTTT
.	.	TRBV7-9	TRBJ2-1	CASSLEGELRPYNEQFF	TGTGCCAGCAGCTTAGAGGGGGAATTGCGCCCCTACAATGAGCAGTTCTTC
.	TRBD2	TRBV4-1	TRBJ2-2	CASSQASLAANTGELFF	TGCGCCAGCAGCCAAGCGTCACTAGCGGCGAACACCGGGGAGCTGTTTTTT
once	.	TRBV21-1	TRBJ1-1	CASSRRAFF	TGTGCCAGCAGCAGGCGGGCTTTCTTT
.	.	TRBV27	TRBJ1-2	CASSLSPGGALDYTF	TGTGCCAGCAGCCTCTCGCCCGGAGGGGCTTTAGACTACACCTTC
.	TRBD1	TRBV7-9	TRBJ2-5	CASSTNRDRGRETQYF	TGTGCCAGCAGCACCAACCGGGACAGGGGAAGAGAGACCCAGTACTTC
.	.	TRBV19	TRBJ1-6	CATAEGNSPLHF	TGTGCCACCGCGGAGGGGAATTCACCCCTCCACTTT
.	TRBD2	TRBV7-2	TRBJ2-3	CASSFLSGGTDGTQYF	TGTGCCAGCAGCTTCCTTAGCGGGGGGACAGACGGGACGCAGTATTTT
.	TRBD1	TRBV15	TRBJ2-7	CATSRADRGNYEQYF	TGTGCCACCAGCAGAGCAGACAGGGGTAACTACGAGCAGTACTTC
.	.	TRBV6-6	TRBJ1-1	CASSPRQVGYTEAFF	TGTGCCAGCAGCCCCAGACAGGTTGGGTACACTGAAGCTTTCTTT
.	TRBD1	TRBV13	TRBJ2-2	CASSSRDRGLTGELFF	TGTGCCAGCAGCTCCCGGGACAGGGGGCTCACCGGGGAGCTGTTTTTT
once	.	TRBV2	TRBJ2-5	CASSVWTEQETQYF	TGTGCCAGCAGTGTCTGGACAGAGCAAGAGACCCAGTACTTC
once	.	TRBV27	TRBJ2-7	CASSDGGQQYF	TGTGCCAGCAGTGACGGGGGGCAGCAGTACTTC
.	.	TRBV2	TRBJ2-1	CASSQLGGEQFF	TGTGCCAGCAGCCAACTTGGGGGTGAGCAGTTCTTC
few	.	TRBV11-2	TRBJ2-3	CASSYPRATADTQYF	TGTGCCAGCAGCTACCCAAGGGCCACGGCAGATACGCAGTATTTT
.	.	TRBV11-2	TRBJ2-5	CASSLELGEETQYF	TGTGCCAGCAGCTTAGAGCTGGGGGAAGAGACCCAGTACTTC
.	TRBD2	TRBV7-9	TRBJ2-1	CASSLWASGGMDEQFF	TGTGCCAGCAGCTTATGGGCTAGCGGGGGTATGGATGAGCAGTTCTTC